The 7 T cell receptor beta chains listed next were all sequenced from one sample in a study of blood T cell repertoires in COVID-19 (dated by TCRdb to 2020 to 2021). Preparation of the library involved the immunoSEQ multiplex PCR assay. The clones in this table, taken by TCRdb from immuneACCESS, are in-frame only. Not every clone is retained; where verified, under half of the shortfall comes from an unresolved V gene, and the cause of the rest is unknown. The sample table lists about 180,000 clones, over 80% of them with a count of one. Together, the top ten hold about 7.1% of the sample. Material: peripheral blood. The receptor set was obtained from a woman between 65 and 79 years old with COVID-19, enrolled during active disease.

The chain is built from TRBV19 and TRBJ2-3, with D tentatively TRBD2 (6 bases). The ends were cut back, 1 base at V and 0 bases at J, with 8 bases in the middle. The CDR3 loop spans 15 amino acids. CDR1 and CDR2 from the germline V gene are LNHDA and SQIVND (reference sequence). CDR3 nucleotides: TGTGCCAGTAGTATAGTGGGGACTAGCACAGATACGCAGTATTTT. This codes for CASSIVGTSTDTQYF.

In its sample, this clone was seen a few times. The rearrangement links TRBV9 to TRBJ1-2; 7 bases fit TRBD1. The V gene's germline CDR1 is SGDLS and CDR2 YYNGEE. V shed 3 bases and J 0 bases; nucleotides not matched to a gene: 2. The CDR3 is made up of 14 amino acids. CDR3 amino acids: CASSGGGSNYGYTF. CDR3 in DNA: TGTGCCAGCAGCGGAGGGGGCTCTAACTATGGCTACACCTTC.

V gene TRBV5-4 combines with J gene TRBJ2-7, with 8 bases lining up with TRBD2. The V gene end was trimmed by 2 bases and the J gene end by 3 bases; junction bases not matched to a gene: 4. The germline V gene has CDR1 SGHNT and CDR2 YYREEE (reference sequence). This CDR3 has 14 amino acids. CDR3 sequence (DNA): TGTGCCAGCAGCTTTTTAGCGGGGAACTACGAGCAGTACTTC. Its protein product is CASSFLAGNYEQYF.

The chain couples TRBV30 to TRBJ2-4; 11 nucleotides align to TRBD2. Unmatched junction bases numbered 4, after V lost 1 base and J lost 5 bases. In germline, CDR1 is GTSNPN, CDR2 SVGIG (reference sequence). CDR3 length: 15 amino acids. The CDR3 region has the DNA TGTGCCTGGAGTGGTCTGGGACTAGCGGAAAACATTCAGTACTTC. Amino acid sequence: CAWSGLGLAENIQYF.

The J gene is TRBJ1-1, the V gene TRBV9; D call uncertain. Germline V gene sequence: CDR1 SGDLS, CDR2 YYNGEE. The CDR3 contains 14 residues. The V end lost 0 bases, the J end lost 6 bases, and 12 bases lay between the germline ends. CDR3 in amino acids: CASSVASGGSEAFF. CDR3 in DNA: TGTGCCAGCAGCGTAGCTTCGGGTGGGTCTGAAGCTTTCTTT.

This chain connects TRBV11-3 to TRBJ2-1; no definite D call. The CDR3 runs to 14 residues. Germline CDR1 and CDR2: SGHNT and YENEEA. V was clipped by 1 base and J by 7 bases, with 11 bases between them. The CDR3 DNA reads as TGTGCCAGCAGCTTAGGAGAAGTCATGAATGAGCAGTTCTTC. This gives the protein CASSLGEVMNEQFF.

The V and J genes are TRBV7-6 and TRBJ1-1; no firm D call. Germline V gene data show CDR1 as SGHVS and CDR2 as FNYEAQ. The CDR3 consists of 20 residues. V was pared by 1 base and J by 1 base, with 25 bases between. The CDR3 nucleotides read TGTGCCAGCAGCTTAGAGGGCGGTGGGGAGACAAATCCGTCGAACACTGAAGCTTTCTTT. It codes for CASSLEGGGETNPSNTEAFF.